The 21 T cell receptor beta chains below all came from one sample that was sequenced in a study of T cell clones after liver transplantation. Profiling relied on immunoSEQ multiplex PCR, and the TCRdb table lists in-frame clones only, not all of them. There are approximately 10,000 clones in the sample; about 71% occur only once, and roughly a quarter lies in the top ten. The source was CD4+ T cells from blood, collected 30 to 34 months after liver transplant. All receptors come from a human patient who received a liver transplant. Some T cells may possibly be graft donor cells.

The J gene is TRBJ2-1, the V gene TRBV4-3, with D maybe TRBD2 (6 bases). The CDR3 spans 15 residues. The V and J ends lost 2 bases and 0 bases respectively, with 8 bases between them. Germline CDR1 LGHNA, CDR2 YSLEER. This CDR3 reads CASSQSGSSYNEQFF. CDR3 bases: TGCGCCAGCAGCCAATCCGGGAGCTCCTACAATGAGCAGTTCTTC.

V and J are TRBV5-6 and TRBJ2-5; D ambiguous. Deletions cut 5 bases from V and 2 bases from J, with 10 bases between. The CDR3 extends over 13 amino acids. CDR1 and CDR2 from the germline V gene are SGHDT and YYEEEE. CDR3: CASSFLGQETQYF. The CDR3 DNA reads TGTGCCAGCAGTTTCTTAGGGCAAGAGACCCAGTACTTC.

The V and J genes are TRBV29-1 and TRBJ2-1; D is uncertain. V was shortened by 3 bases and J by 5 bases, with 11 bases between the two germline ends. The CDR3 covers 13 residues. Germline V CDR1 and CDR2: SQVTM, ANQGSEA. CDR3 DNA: TGCAGCGTTGATACTTCCAGCCACAATGAGCAGTTCTTC. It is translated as CSVDTSSHNEQFF.

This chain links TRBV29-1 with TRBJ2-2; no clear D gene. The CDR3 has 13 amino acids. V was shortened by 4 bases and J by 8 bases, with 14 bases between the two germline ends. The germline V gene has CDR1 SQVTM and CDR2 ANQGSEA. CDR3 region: CSVVGSLEGELFF. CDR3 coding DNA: TGCAGCGTTGTTGGTTCCCTCGAGGGGGAGCTGTTTTTT.

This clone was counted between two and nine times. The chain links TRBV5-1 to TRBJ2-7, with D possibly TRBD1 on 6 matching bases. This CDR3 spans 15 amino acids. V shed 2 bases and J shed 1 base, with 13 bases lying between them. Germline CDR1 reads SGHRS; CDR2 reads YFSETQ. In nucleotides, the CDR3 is TGCGCCAGCAGCTTAACCACAGGGCATTCCTACGAGCAGTACTTC. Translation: CASSLTTGHSYEQYF.

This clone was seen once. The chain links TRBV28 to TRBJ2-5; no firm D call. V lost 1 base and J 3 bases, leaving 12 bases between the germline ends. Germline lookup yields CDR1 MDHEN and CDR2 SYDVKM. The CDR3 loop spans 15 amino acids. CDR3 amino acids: CASSLSVDTKETQYF. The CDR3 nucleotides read TGTGCCAGCAGTTTATCGGTCGACACCAAAGAGACCCAGTACTTC.

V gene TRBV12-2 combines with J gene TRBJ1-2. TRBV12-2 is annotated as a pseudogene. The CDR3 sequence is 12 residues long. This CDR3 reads CASRLPFLGYTF. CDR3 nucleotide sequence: TGTGCAAGTCGCTTACCTTTCTTGGGCTACACCTTC.

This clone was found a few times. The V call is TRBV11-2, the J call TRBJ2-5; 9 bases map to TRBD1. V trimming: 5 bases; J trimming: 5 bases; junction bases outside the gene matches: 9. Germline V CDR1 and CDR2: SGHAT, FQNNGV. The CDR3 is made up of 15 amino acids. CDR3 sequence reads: CASSLGTGWGETQYF. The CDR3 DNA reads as TGTGCCAGCAGCCTGGGGACAGGGTGGGGGGAGACCCAGTACTTC.

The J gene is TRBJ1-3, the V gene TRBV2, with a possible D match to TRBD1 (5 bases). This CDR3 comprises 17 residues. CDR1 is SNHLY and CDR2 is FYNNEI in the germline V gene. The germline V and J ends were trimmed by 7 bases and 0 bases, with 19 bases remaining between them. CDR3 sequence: CASTPQGPLNSGNTIYF. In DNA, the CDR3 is TGTGCCAGCACCCCGCAGGGACCCCTCAACTCTGGAAACACCATATATTTT.

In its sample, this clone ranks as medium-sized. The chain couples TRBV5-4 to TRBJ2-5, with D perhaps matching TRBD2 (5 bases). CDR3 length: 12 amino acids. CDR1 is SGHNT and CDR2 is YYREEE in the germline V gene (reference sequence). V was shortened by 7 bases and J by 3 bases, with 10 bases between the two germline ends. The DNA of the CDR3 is TGTGCCAGCCGGGGAGAGGAAGAGACCCAGTACTTC. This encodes CASRGEEETQYF.

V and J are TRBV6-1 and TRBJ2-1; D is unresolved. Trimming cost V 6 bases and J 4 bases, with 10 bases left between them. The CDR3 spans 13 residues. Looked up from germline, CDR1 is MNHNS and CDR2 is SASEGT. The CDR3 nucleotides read TGTGCCAGCAGGGGCAAGACTTACAATGAGCAGTTCTTC. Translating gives CASRGKTYNEQFF.

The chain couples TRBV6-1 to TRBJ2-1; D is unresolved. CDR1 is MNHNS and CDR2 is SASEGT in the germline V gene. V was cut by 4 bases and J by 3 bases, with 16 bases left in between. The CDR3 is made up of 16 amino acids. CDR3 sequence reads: CASSARPSSDYNEQFF. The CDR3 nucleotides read TGTGCCAGCAGTGCCCGGCCCAGCTCCGACTACAATGAGCAGTTCTTC.

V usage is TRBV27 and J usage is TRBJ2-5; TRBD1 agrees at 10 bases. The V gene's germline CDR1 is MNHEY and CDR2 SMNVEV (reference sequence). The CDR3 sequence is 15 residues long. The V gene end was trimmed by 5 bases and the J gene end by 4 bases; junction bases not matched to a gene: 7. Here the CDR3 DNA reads TGTGCCAGCAGTCCAGAGACAGGGGGCAGAGAGACCCAGTACTTC. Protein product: CASSPETGGRETQYF.

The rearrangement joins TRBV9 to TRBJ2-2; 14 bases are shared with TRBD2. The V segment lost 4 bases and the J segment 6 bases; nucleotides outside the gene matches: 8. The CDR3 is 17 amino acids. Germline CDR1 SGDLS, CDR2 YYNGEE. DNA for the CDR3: TGTGCCAGCAGCCTTGGGACTAGCGGGAGATTCGCCGGGGAGCTGTTTTTT. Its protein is CASSLGTSGRFAGELFF.

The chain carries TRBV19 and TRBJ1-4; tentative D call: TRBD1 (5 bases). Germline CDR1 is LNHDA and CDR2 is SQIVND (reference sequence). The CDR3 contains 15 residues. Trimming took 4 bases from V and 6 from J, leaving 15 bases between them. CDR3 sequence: CASSTRDRLDEKLFF. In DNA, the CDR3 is TGTGCCAGTAGTACCCGGGACCGATTAGATGAAAAACTGTTTTTT.

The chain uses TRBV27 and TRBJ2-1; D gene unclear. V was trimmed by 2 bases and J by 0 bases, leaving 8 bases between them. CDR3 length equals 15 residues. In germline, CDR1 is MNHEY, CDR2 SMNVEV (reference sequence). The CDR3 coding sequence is TGTGCCAGCAGTTTAACTTCAAGCTCCTACAATGAGCAGTTCTTC. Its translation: CASSLTSSSYNEQFF.

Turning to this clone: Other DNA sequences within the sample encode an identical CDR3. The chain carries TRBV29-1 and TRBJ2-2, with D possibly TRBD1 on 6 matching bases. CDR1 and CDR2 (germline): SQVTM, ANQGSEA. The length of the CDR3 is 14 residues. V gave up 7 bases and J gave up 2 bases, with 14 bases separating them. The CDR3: CSAQTGLNTGELFF. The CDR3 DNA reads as TGCAGCGCCCAGACAGGCTTAAACACCGGGGAGCTGTTTTTT.

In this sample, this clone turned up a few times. CDR3 DNA sequence: TGCGCCAGCAGCTTTGGTGAGACAGGGAGTAGCAATCAGCCCCAGCATTTT. Protein product: CASSFGETGSSNQPQHF. J is TRBJ1-5 and V is TRBV5-1; 7 bases match TRBD1. The V and J ends lost 2 bases and 0 bases, in that order; junction bases with no gene match: 8. The germline gives CDR1 SGHRS, CDR2 YFSETQ. This CDR3 is 17 amino acids long.

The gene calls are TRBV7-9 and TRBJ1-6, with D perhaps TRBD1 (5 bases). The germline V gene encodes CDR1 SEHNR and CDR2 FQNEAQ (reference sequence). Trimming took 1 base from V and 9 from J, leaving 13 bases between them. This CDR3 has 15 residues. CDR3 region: CASSLGGAGFSPLHF. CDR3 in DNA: TGTGCCAGCAGCTTAGGAGGGGCGGGGTTTTCACCCCTCCACTTT.

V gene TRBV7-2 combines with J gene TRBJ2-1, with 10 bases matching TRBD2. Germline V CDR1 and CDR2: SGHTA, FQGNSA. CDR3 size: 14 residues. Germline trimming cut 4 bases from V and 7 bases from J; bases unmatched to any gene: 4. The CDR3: CASSYLTSGNEQFF. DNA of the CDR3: TGTGCCAGCAGCTACCTGACTAGCGGGAATGAGCAGTTCTTC. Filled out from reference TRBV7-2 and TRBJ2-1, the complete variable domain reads GAGVSQSPSNKVTEKGKDVELRCDPISGHTALYWYRQSLGQGLEFLIYFQGNSAPDKSGLPSDRFSAERTGGSVSTLTIQRTQQEDSAVYLCASSYLTSGNEQFFGPGTRLTVL.

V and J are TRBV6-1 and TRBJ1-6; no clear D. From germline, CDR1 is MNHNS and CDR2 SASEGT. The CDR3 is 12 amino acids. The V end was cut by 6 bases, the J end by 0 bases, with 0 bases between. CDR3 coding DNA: TGTGCCAGCAGCTCCTATAATTCACCCCTCCACTTT. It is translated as CASSSYNSPLHF.